Presented here are 20 T cell receptor beta chains from one specimen sequenced in a study of blood T cells in healthy people across ages (dated by TCRdb to the mid-2010s). Library preparation employed 5' RACE. Sequencing instrument: Illumina HiSeq 2500. The second PCR ran for roughly 6 to 11 cycles and used a J-beta primer mix along with a sample-barcoded 5' primer. TCRdb trimmed public reads at Q25 via fastp, called clones via MiXCR and kept in-frame beta chains. Here each entry gathers all rows of one CDR3 protein and keeps the most common genes and DNA. This sample gives hundreds of thousands of distinct CDR3 sequences in total; approximately 30% of them show up just once. Clones ranked in the top ten supply approximately 14% of the sample. Source material: blood. These receptor sequences come from a woman of 80 years or more in good health.

V is TRBV7-9 and J is TRBJ1-6; D unclear. Germline CDR1 reads SEHNR; CDR2 reads FQNEAQ (reference sequence). The CDR3 runs 14 residues. The germline V and J ends were trimmed by 1 base and 8 bases, with 9 bases remaining between them. CDR3 nucleotide sequence: TGTGCCAGCAGCTTAGAGGGAAATCATTCACCCCTCCACTTT. This translates into CASSLEGNHSPLHF.

This chain links TRBV7-3 with TRBJ2-5, with D tentatively TRBD2 (6 bases). This CDR3 has 14 residues. The germline CDR1 and CDR2 sequences are SGHTA and FQGTGA. Trimming pared 2 bases from V and 7 bases from J, leaving 14 bases between. Here the CDR3 reads CASSLAGPKVTQYF. The CDR3, as DNA: TGTGCCAGCAGCTTAGCGGGACCTAAAGTGACCCAGTACTTC.

Only a few counts were recorded for this clonotype. A single base separates this from a much larger clone, so it may be a read error. The chain joins TRBV14 to TRBJ2-7; D gene unclear. The CDR3 spans 13 residues. Germline CDR1 SGHDN, CDR2 FVKESK. CDR3 in amino acids: CASSQDREYGQYF. DNA of the CDR3: TGTGCCAGCAGCCAAGATAGAGAGTACGGGCAGTACTTC.

The V and J genes are TRBV9 and TRBJ1-6; D not resolved. The CDR3 length is 13 residues. Germline V lookup: CDR1 SGDLS, CDR2 YYNGEE. Trimming shortened V by 4 bases and J by 8 bases, and 10 bases separated the two germline ends. DNA for the CDR3: TGTGCCAGCAGCCCCCTCAGTGATTCACCCCTCCACTTT. This translates into CASSPLSDSPLHF.

This chain uses TRBV30 with TRBJ2-7, with D maybe TRBD1 (6 bases). Germline loops: CDR1 GTSNPN, CDR2 SVGIG (reference sequence). This CDR3 has 11 residues. Trimming stripped 5 bases from V and 4 bases from J, with 9 bases between. The CDR3, as DNA: TGTGCCTGGGATGGACAGTACGAGCAGTACTTC. It translates to CAWDGQYEQYF.

Note on this clonotype: The junction differs from germline at one of its ends, possibly a read error. The chain joins TRBV27 to TRBJ2-5, with TRBD1 identical over 9 bases. The DNA end is more similar to TRBJ2-7, so the J call may be wrong. In germline, CDR1 is MNHEY, CDR2 SMNVEV (reference sequence). This CDR3 spans 15 amino acids. CDR3 coding DNA: TGTGTCAGCAGGACCGGGACAGGGAATCTCTACGAGCAGTACTTC. It specifies CVSRTGTGNLYEQYF.

This clonotype was seen at least ten times. This sequence joins TRBV7-3 and TRBJ2-7; a possible D gene is TRBD2 (6 bases). The ends were cut back, 4 bases at V and 2 bases at J, with 12 bases in the middle. The germline V gene encodes CDR1 SGHTA and CDR2 FQGTGA. The CDR3 sequence is 14 residues long. This CDR3 is CASSSHPGAYEQYF. The CDR3 coding sequence is TGTGCCAGCAGCTCCCACCCGGGGGCCTACGAGCAGTACTTC.

V usage is TRBV20-1 and J usage is TRBJ2-3; TRBD2 aligns across 12 bases. V shed 1 base, J shed 6 bases, and the junction held 11 bases outside the gene matches. CDR1 and CDR2 (germline): DFQATT, SNEGSKA (reference sequence). The CDR3 spans 17 residues. The CDR3: CSARAPGLAGTSDTQYF. DNA for the CDR3: TGCAGTGCTAGAGCTCCGGGACTAGCGGGTACATCTGATACGCAGTATTTT.

This clonotype was seen a handful of times. V and J are TRBV11-2 and TRBJ2-3; D gene ambiguous. The CDR3 has 15 amino acids. Germline V gene lookup returns CDR1 SGHAT and CDR2 FQNNGV. V was shortened by 5 bases and J by 0 bases, with 12 bases between the two germline ends. The chain's CDR3 is CASSVTGFSTDTQYF. The CDR3 region has the DNA TGTGCCAGCAGCGTGACCGGGTTTAGCACAGATACGCAGTATTTT.

This clonotype was observed a few times. The junction does not match germline at one end; this may be a read error. The chain couples TRBV3-1 to TRBJ2-5; D possibly corresponds to TRBD2 (5 bases). CDR1 is LGHDT and CDR2 is YNNKEL in the germline V gene (reference sequence). The CDR3 is 14 residues long. The CDR3 reads CASSHASRGESQYF. CDR3 nucleotide sequence: TGTGCCAGCAGCCACGCCTCTCGGGGAGAGTCCCAGTACTTC.

The V gene is TRBV2, the J gene TRBJ1-1, with D possibly being TRBD1 (6 bases). This CDR3 has 14 amino acids. The V and J ends lost 7 bases and 0 bases respectively, with 12 bases between them. Germline CDR1 SNHLY, CDR2 FYNNEI. The CDR3 reads CASKLGTMNTEAFF. For the CDR3, the DNA is TGTGCCAGCAAGTTAGGGACAATGAACACTGAAGCTTTCTTT.

The chain recombines TRBV20-1 with TRBJ1-2; a weak D match, TRBD1 (6 bases). With 0 bases removed from V and 12 bases from J, the gap between germline ends came to 20 bases. Germline CDR1 reads DFQATT; CDR2 reads SNEGSKA (reference sequence). The CDR3 sequence is 14 residues long. In nucleotides, the CDR3 is TGCAGTGCTAGAGATCCCAGGGATCCCGGGGGCCACACCTTC. Translating it yields CSARDPRDPGGHTF.

V is TRBV30 and J is TRBJ2-4; maybe TRBD2 (6 bases). The better agreement between TRBJ2-5 and the DNA end casts doubt on the J call. CDR3 length: 13 residues. The germline V gene encodes CDR1 GTSNPN and CDR2 SVGIG (reference sequence). CDR3 sequence reads: CAWSGTAGETQYF. The CDR3 DNA is TGTGCCTGGAGTGGGACCGCGGGGGAGACCCAGTACTTC.

The rearrangement uses TRBV28 and TRBJ1-2, with D perhaps TRBD1 (5 bases). The V end lost 6 bases, the J end lost 5 bases, and 19 bases lay between the germline ends. This CDR3 is 15 amino acids long. The germline V gene encodes CDR1 MDHEN and CDR2 SYDVKM. The CDR3 sequence is CASSPGTGETYGYTF. The CDR3 bases are TGTGCCAGCAGCCCCGGGACGGGAGAAACTTATGGCTACACCTTC.

The gene calls are TRBV7-2 and TRBJ1-2; TRBD1 aligns across 7 bases. This CDR3 is built from 15 residues. V shed 1 base and J 1 base; nucleotides not matched to a gene: 3. The V gene's germline CDR1 is SGHTA and CDR2 FQGNSA. The CDR3 protein is CASSLGGQSNYGYTF. CDR3 DNA: TGTGCCAGCAGCTTAGGGGGACAGAGTAACTATGGCTACACCTTC.

Ten or more counts support this clonotype. The genes are TRBV5-1 and TRBJ1-2; TRBD1 agrees at 9 bases. V shed 5 bases and J 6 bases; nucleotides not matched to a gene: 8. CDR1 SGHRS and CDR2 YFSETQ come from the germline V gene. The CDR3 extends over 14 amino acids. As DNA, the CDR3 is TGCGCCAGCAGTTCGCCGGGACAGGGAAATGGCTACACCTTC. It encodes CASSSPGQGNGYTF. Drawing the rest from reference TRBV5-1 and TRBJ1-2, the complete variable domain is KAGVTQTPRYLIKTRGQQVTLSCSPISGHRSVSWYQQTPGQGLQFLFEYFSETQRNKGNFPGRFSGRQFSNSRSEMNVSTLELGDSALYLCASSSPGQGNGYTFGSGTRLTVV.

As to this clonotype: A much larger clone lies one base from this, so it may be a read error. The chain combines TRBV20-1 with TRBJ2-1; 7 bases match TRBD2. Germline-derived CDR1 and CDR2 are DFQATT and SNEGSKA (reference sequence). CDR3 length: 16 amino acids. V shed 5 bases and J 13 bases; nucleotides not matched to a gene: 23. The CDR3 protein is CSAGYPAAGRLETQFF. CDR3 DNA: TGCAGTGCTGGCTACCCCGCAGCGGGGCGGTTGGAGACCCAGTTCTTC.

This clonotype was counted at least ten times. The chain uses TRBV15 and TRBJ2-3, with TRBD2 matching 9 bases. J gave up 3 bases and V 0 bases, and 4 bases lay outside the gene matches. This CDR3 has 16 amino acids. Germline V gene lookup returns CDR1 LNHNV and CDR2 YYDKDF (reference sequence). As DNA, the CDR3 is TGTGCCACCAGCAGAGACCCCCTAGCGGGGACAGATACGCAGTATTTT. This gives the protein CATSRDPLAGTDTQYF.

The chain is built from TRBV5-1 and TRBJ1-2, with D unresolved. Germline V CDR1 and CDR2: SGHRS, YFSETQ. This CDR3 is 12 amino acids long. V gave up 7 bases and J gave up 5 bases, with 12 bases separating them. CDR3 DNA: TGCGCCAGCGCAGGACCGGGTTATGGCTACACCTTC. It yields the protein CASAGPGYGYTF.

This clonotype was seen many times. The V gene is TRBV24-1, the J gene TRBJ2-1; either TRBD1 or TRBD2 may supply D (5 bases each). The germline gives CDR1 KGHDR, CDR2 SFDVKD. The CDR3 runs 11 residues. The germline V and J ends were trimmed by 8 bases and 8 bases, with 9 bases remaining between them. The CDR3 region is CATTWGYEQFF. CDR3 in DNA: TGTGCCACCACATGGGGGTATGAGCAGTTCTTC.